This section outlines one TCR beta chain sequence together with its context. The data stem from a study of blood T cell repertoires in COVID-19. Trimming stripped 1 base from V and 5 bases from J, with 20 bases between. The CDR3 spans 18 residues. CDR1 and CDR2 from the germline V gene are MGHRA and YSYEKL. Only in-frame clones appear in the TCRdb table, and some are missing; sequencing was by immunoSEQ multiplex PCR. In the table there are some 220,000 clones, 84% of which are singletons. The sequenced material came from peripheral blood. This clonotype was sampled from a man aged 50 to 59 with active or convalescent COVID-19. This chain uses TRBV4-1 with TRBJ2-2; tentative D call: TRBD1 (6 bases). Here the CDR3 reads CASSQVVLKGHRTGELFF. CDR3 sequence (DNA): TGCGCCAGCAGCCAAGTCGTGTTGAAGGGACATCGAACCGGGGAGCTGTTTTTT.